This T cell receptor beta chain comes out of a study of cytomegalovirus exposure and HLA in healthy donors. Study conclusions and caveats: Some public TCRs appeared in many individuals, while most sequences were rare. Immune exposure information comprised only CMV serostatus.

The V end lost 5 bases, the J end lost 4 bases, and 21 bases lay between the germline ends. The CDR3 is made up of 17 amino acids. Germline V gives CDR1 MNHEY, CDR2 SMNVEV (reference sequence). PCR used 60 Vbeta primers and 13 Jbeta primers. Sequenced by immunoSEQ multiplex PCR; TCRdb stores in-frame clones only, minus some. The sample lists around 150,000 clones; 70% to 90% were seen once. To note about this clone: Its target is unknown.

Sequenced material: PBMCs. V and J are TRBV27 and TRBJ2-1; D unclear. The clonotype was recovered from a woman aged 25-40 years in good health and CMV-seronegative. CDR3 protein: CASSPLRVSGTYNEQFF. CDR3 DNA: TGTGCCAGCAGTCCCCTTCGGGTATCTGGCACATACAATGAGCAGTTCTTC.